The T cell receptor beta chain described here comes from a study of PD-L1 blockade in urothelial cancer. Study background: At 6 weeks and at 3 weeks (second dose) after treatment start, blood was analyzed. Median T cell yield from blood was approximately 130,000.

The sample's time point: pretreatment peripheral blood. Profiling relied on immunoSEQ multiplex PCR, and the TCRdb table lists in-frame clones only, not all of them. The sample lists some 20,000 clones, over 75% occurring once. Germline CDR1 is SNHLY and CDR2 is FYNNEI. The CDR3 sequence is 14 residues long. With 0 bases clipped from V and 6 bases from J, the junction kept 2 bases outside the gene matches. This sample comprised PBMCs, obtained around atezolizumab (anti-PD-L1) treatment. This chain joins TRBV2 and TRBJ2-5, with 9 bases that match TRBD1. This sequence was found in a man in his 70s with urothelial cancer. The CDR3 spells CASSEAGQGKTQYF. Written as DNA, the CDR3 is TGTGCCAGCAGTGAAGCCGGACAGGGGAAGACCCAGTACTTC.